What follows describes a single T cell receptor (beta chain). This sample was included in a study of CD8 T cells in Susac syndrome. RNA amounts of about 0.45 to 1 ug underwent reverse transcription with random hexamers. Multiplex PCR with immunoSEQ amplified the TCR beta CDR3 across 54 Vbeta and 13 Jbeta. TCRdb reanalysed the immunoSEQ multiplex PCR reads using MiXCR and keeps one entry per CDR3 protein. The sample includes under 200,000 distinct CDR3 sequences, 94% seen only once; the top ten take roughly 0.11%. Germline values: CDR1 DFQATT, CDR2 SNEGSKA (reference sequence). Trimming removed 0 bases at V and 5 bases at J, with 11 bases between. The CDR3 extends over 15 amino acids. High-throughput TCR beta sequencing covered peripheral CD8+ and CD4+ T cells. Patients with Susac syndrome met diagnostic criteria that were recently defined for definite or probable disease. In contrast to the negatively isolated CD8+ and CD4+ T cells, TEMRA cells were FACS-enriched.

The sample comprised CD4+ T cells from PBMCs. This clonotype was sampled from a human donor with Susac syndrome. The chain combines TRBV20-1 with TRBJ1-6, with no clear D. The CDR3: CSARDAGRNNSPLHF. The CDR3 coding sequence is TGCAGTGCTAGAGATGCAGGTCGCAATAATTCACCCCTCCACTTT.